Here is one T cell receptor (beta chain) with its context. As yet, its antigen is unknown. Isolation recovered at least 6.5 million PBMCs from every sample. Extraction of total RNA produced a minimum of 5 micrograms from each sample. Then a second PCR, running roughly 7 to 11 cycles, was carried out with a sample-barcoded 5' primer and a J-beta primer mix. TCRdb reprocessed the 5' RACE reads with MiXCR, giving one entry per CDR3 protein. The sample consists of 1.5 million to 1.9 million distinct CDR3 sequences, around 40% of them appearing once. The data were obtained in a study of blood T cells in healthy people across ages. The study's findings and limits: A roughly linear age-dependent decrease characterized TCR beta diversity per million T cells.

The receptor was isolated from a young woman in good health. The sample taken for sequencing was blood.

The CDR3 nucleotides are TGCAGCGTTGAACTAGCGGGAGGGCCGGGGCATGAGCAGTTCTTC. It is translated as CSVELAGGPGHEQFF. The chain recombines TRBV29-1 with TRBJ2-1; 12 positions match TRBD2. CDR1 is SQVTM and CDR2 is ANQGSEA in the germline V gene. CDR3 size: 15 residues. Germline trimming cut 2 bases from V and 8 bases from J; bases unmatched to any gene: 7.